This TCR beta chain derives from a study of neurological immune-mediated disorders. There are many counts of this clonotype. Germline CDR1 reads SGHTA; CDR2 reads FQGNSA. Trimming took 1 base from V and 8 from J, leaving 18 bases between them. The CDR3 contains 16 residues. TCRdb reanalysed the 5' RACE reads using MiXCR and keeps one entry per CDR3 protein. Of around 70,000 distinct CDR3 sequences in the sample, around 3% are singletons; the top ten hold about 5%. The specimen was PBMCs. The J gene is TRBJ2-1, the V gene TRBV7-2; TRBD1 is a possible D gene (5 bases). This clonotype was obtained from a woman aged 45-65 years with multiple sclerosis. The CDR3 is CASSLDGTRARHEQFF. Here the CDR3 DNA reads TGTGCCAGCAGCTTAGACGGCACCAGGGCCCGCCATGAGCAGTTCTTC.